This T cell receptor (beta chain) appears in the sequencing data of a study of blood T cell repertoires in COVID-19. Study-level background: Samples taken during acute and convalescent COVID-19 were collected in the United States, Italy and Spain. The cDNA or gDNA used as material had been derived from T cells, B-cell-depleted T cells, or PBMCs.

Trimming left V 11 bases short and J 7 bases short, with 12 bases between. There are 11 residues in the CDR3. The germline V gene has CDR1 SEHNR and CDR2 FQNEAQ (reference sequence). Source study methods: How many nucleated cells were present was estimated from reference gene primer amplification. The repertoire was sequenced with immunoSEQ multiplex PCR; TCRdb's copy has only in-frame clones and lacks some. V, J and clone size are those of that table, while D and trimming were read from the DNA. This repertoire shows 150,000 to 200,000 clones, roughly 87% found once; its top ten account for 1.5% to 2%.

The gene calls are TRBV7-9 and TRBJ2-1; D might be TRBD1 (5 bases). The sample comprised peripheral blood. This TCR was recovered from a young man who had recovered from COVID-19. Here the CDR3 reads CAGQGRNEQFF. DNA for the CDR3: TGTGCCGGGCAGGGTAGGAATGAGCAGTTCTTC. Combining the CDR3 with reference TRBV7-9 and TRBJ2-1 gives the whole variable domain DTGVSQNPRHKITKRGQNVTFRCDPISEHNRLYWYRQTLGQGPEFLTYFQNEAQLEKSRLLSDRFSAERPKGSFSTLEIQRTEQGDSAMYLCAGQGRNEQFFGPGTRLTVL.